The clone carrying this T cell receptor beta chain was seen only a few times. These data belong to a study of cytomegalovirus exposure and HLA in healthy donors. It was with 60 Vbeta and 13 Jbeta primers that the PCR ran. Data came from immunoSEQ multiplex PCR; TCRdb stores just in-frame clones and leaves some out. Of some 91,000 clones in the sample, around 82% are singletons; the top ten hold around 0.76%. Germline CDR1 is MDHEN and CDR2 is SYDVKM. CDR3 length equals 10 residues. Trimming took 3 bases from V and 7 from J, leaving 4 bases between them. The chain couples TRBV28 to TRBJ2-7; D is unresolved. Sequenced input: PBMCs. This receptor was taken from a woman in her fifties or sixties in good health and CMV-seronegative. The CDR3 nucleotides read TGTGCCAGCAGTTTGCGTGAGCAGTACTTC. Its protein product is CASSLREQYF.